The rows below give T cell receptor beta chains drawn from one sample of a study of T cell responses to AZD1222 COVID-19 vaccine. The method was immunoSEQ multiplex PCR; TCRdb's version includes in-frame clones alone and lacks a portion of them. The sample gives about 97,000 clones, about 89% of which show up once; 6% to 8% is in the top ten. Sample: peripheral blood, taken on day 0 of AZD1222 vaccination. The source is an adult in good health. Each CDR3 is given with its conserved first and last residue. The order of the fields is CDR3 DNA, CDR3 protein, V gene, CDR3 length, D gene, clone size, J gene. A D gene is named only where the DNA matches it firmly. For some rows the clone size is stated as once, few or many, or as a class when expanded; others skip it.

TGTGCCAGCAGTTCCACAGGGGCGAGAGGCAATCAGCCCCAGCATTTT CASSSTGARGNQPQHF TRBV6-5 16 TRBD1 . TRBJ1-5
TGTGCCTGGAGTCCGATTGGGGCCAACGTCCTGACTTTC CAWSPIGANVLTF TRBV30 13 . . TRBJ2-6
TGTGCCAGCAGCCGGGTTACTAGCGGCCTCTCCTACGAGCAGTACTTC CASSRVTSGLSYEQYF TRBV7-2 16 TRBD2 . TRBJ2-7
TGTGCCATCGCTGACAGGCCCCAAAATGAAAAACTGTTTTTT CAIADRPQNEKLFF TRBV10-3 14 . . TRBJ1-4
TGCGCCAGCCACACGGGGTTAACTAATGAAAAACTGTTTTTT CASHTGLTNEKLFF TRBV5-1 14 . . TRBJ1-4
TGCGCCAGCAGCCAGGGGCCAGGGACCCCCACAGATACGCAGTATTTT CASSQGPGTPTDTQYF TRBV5-1 16 . . TRBJ2-3
TGTGCCAGCAGCTTTCGAACTGGAAACACCATATATTTT CASSFRTGNTIYF TRBV5-4 13 . . TRBJ1-3
TGTGCCAGCAGCTTTCTAGGAGATGGCAATCAGCCCCAGCATTTT CASSFLGDGNQPQHF TRBV7-2 15 . . TRBJ1-5
TGCGCCAGCAGCCAACAACCCGGCAACGCCGAGCAGTACTTC CASSQQPGNAEQYF TRBV5-1 14 . . TRBJ2-7
TGCGCCAGCAGCTTACAGGGTGGTGAGGAGACCCAGTACTTC CASSLQGGEETQYF TRBV5-1 14 . once TRBJ2-5
TGTGCCAGCAGCGTAGTCAGCGCCGGGGAGCTGTTTTTT CASSVVSAGELFF TRBV9 13 . . TRBJ2-2
TGTGCCAGCTCCCCACGTATACCGACAGGGCGACTAGGGACCGCGAACACCGGGGAGCTGTTTTTT CASSPRIPTGRLGTANTGELFF TRBV18 22 . . TRBJ2-2
TGCAGCGTTGAAGGGACAGGGGGGATGGCCCAGCATTTT CSVEGTGGMAQHF TRBV29-1 13 TRBD1 . TRBJ1-5
TGTGCCAGCAGCTTAGCGTCAGGTATGAACACTGAAGCTTTCTTT CASSLASGMNTEAFF TRBV7-2 15 . . TRBJ1-1
TGCAGTGCTAGTTTCGCTGAACACTATGGCTACACCTTC CSASFAEHYGYTF TRBV20-1 13 . . TRBJ1-2
TGTGCCATCAGTGAGTCAGCGGGCGAATACGAGCAGTACTTC CAISESAGEYEQYF TRBV10-3 14 . . TRBJ2-7
TGTGCCAGCAGCCCGACTAGCGAAAACACCGGGGAGCTGTTTTTT CASSPTSENTGELFF TRBV7-3 15 TRBD2 . TRBJ2-2
TGTGCCAGCAGCTCCGGGTCTCAAGTAGGGCATGGCTACACCTTC CASSSGSQVGHGYTF TRBV6-2/TRBV6-3 15 . . TRBJ1-2
TGTGCCAGCAGCTTAGGCGGGCCTCGATCGGGCGAGCAGTACTTC CASSLGGPRSGEQYF TRBV7-2 15 . . TRBJ2-7
TGTGCCAGCCGATCCCGACAGGGCACAGATACGCAGTATTTT CASRSRQGTDTQYF TRBV7-2 14 . few TRBJ2-3
TGTGCCAGCAGTTCATATGGGGGACAGAGGTTTTATGGCTACACCTTC CASSSYGGQRFYGYTF TRBV28 16 TRBD1 . TRBJ1-2
TGCAGCGTTGAATTGTTGGGGACAAAATCCTACAATGAGCAGTTCTTC CSVELLGTKSYNEQFF TRBV29-1 16 . . TRBJ2-1
TGTGCCAGCTCACCGTGGGACAGGGGTGTGAGGGATAATTCACCCCTCCACTTT CASSPWDRGVRDNSPLHF TRBV18 18 TRBD1 . TRBJ1-6
TGTGCCAGCAGCTTAGGCGGTTGGGACACTGAAGCTTTCTTT CASSLGGWDTEAFF TRBV13 14 . few TRBJ1-1
TGTGCCAGCTTCCGAGGGGCAGGGGGAATTGGGTGGGTGAACACTGAAGCTTTCTTT CASFRGAGGIGWVNTEAFF TRBV5-4 19 TRBD1 . TRBJ1-1
TGTGCCAGCAGCGCCACAGGGGGCGCCTACAATGAGCAGTTCTTC CASSATGGAYNEQFF TRBV5-6 15 TRBD1 . TRBJ2-1
TGTGCCAGTAGTCCACAGACTCCCGGGACAGGGAGTGGAAAACTGTTTTTT CASSPQTPGTGSGKLFF TRBV19 17 TRBD1 . TRBJ1-4
TGCGCCAGCAGCATCGGGACAGGGAGCTCCTATAATTCACCCCTCCACTTT CASSIGTGSSYNSPLHF TRBV5-1 17 TRBD1 once TRBJ1-6
TGTGCCAGCAGCTTAAAAGAGGGACAGACAATGTCGCCCTCCTACGAGCAGTACTTC CASSLKEGQTMSPSYEQYF TRBV7-8 19 TRBD1 . TRBJ2-7
TGTGCCAGCAGCTTGGCCAGCCCGAATTCACCCCTCCACTTT CASSLASPNSPLHF TRBV5-4 14 . . TRBJ1-6
TGTGCCAGCAGCATGGCGGGGGGTGGCAATCAGCCCCAGCATTTT CASSMAGGGNQPQHF TRBV5-6 15 . . TRBJ1-5
TGTGCCAGCAGCGAGACAGTATCAAACTATGGCTACACCTTC CASSETVSNYGYTF TRBV7-3 14 . . TRBJ1-2
TGTGCCAGCAGCAGGACGGGAGCTTCCTACAATGAGCAGTTCTTC CASSRTGASYNEQFF TRBV9 15 . . TRBJ2-1
TGCGCCAGCAGCTTGGGGACCCTGGGGGATACGCAGTATTTT CASSLGTLGDTQYF TRBV5-1 14 . . TRBJ2-3
TGCGCCAGCAGCCAAGATGGGGGACTCACCACGACAGATACGCAGTATTTT CASSQDGGLTTTDTQYF TRBV4-3 17 . few TRBJ2-3
TGTGCCAGCAGCCATGGGGGGGGGAAGAACGAGCAGTACTTC CASSHGGGKNEQYF TRBV7-2 14 TRBD2 . TRBJ2-7
TGTGCCAGCAGCAGACAGGGGGACACTGAAGCTTTCTTT CASSRQGDTEAFF TRBV7-2 13 TRBD1 . TRBJ1-1
TGTGCCAGTAGTATTATCTTGACAGAGGGTGAGCAGTTCTTC CASSIILTEGEQFF TRBV19 14 . . TRBJ2-1
TGTGCCAGCAGTCCAAGCCCTAATTCACCCCTCCACTTT CASSPSPNSPLHF TRBV12-3/TRBV12-4 13 . . TRBJ1-6
TGTGCCAGCAGATCAGGGGGCTGGGGCTACACCTTC CASRSGGWGYTF TRBV27 12 TRBD1 . TRBJ1-2
TGTGCCAGCAGTTTATCCGGTGGGCGCAATCAGCCCCAGCATTTT CASSLSGGRNQPQHF TRBV28 15 . . TRBJ1-5
TGTGCCACCAGCGGCTACACTGAAGCTTTCTTT CATSGYTEAFF TRBV15 11 . . TRBJ1-1
TGTGCCATCAGTGAGTCAAGACTAGCGGGGGGCCATACGCAGTATTTT CAISESRLAGGHTQYF TRBV10-3 16 TRBD2 . TRBJ2-3
TGTGCCAGCAGCTTAAACGGAGGCTACACCTTC CASSLNGGYTF TRBV7-2 11 . few TRBJ1-2
TGTGCCAGCAGTCCCTACGGGGGGTCATATAGCAATCAGCCCCAGCATTTT CASSPYGGSYSNQPQHF TRBV2 17 . . TRBJ1-5
TGTGCCAGCAGTTTGCCAGACGGCGAGCAGTACTTC CASSLPDGEQYF TRBV12-3/TRBV12-4 12 . . TRBJ2-7